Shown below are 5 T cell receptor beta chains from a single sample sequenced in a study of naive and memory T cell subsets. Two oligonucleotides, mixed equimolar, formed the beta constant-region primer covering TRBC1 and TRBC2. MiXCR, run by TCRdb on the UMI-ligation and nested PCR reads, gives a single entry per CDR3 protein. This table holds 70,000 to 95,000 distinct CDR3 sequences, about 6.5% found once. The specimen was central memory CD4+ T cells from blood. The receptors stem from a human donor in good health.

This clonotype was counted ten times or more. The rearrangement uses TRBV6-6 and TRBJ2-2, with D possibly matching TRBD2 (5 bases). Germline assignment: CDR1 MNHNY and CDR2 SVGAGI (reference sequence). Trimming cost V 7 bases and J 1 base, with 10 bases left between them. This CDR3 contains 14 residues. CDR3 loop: CASKAGVNTGELFF. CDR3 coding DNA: TGTGCCAGCAAAGCCGGGGTGAACACCGGGGAGCTGTTTTTT.

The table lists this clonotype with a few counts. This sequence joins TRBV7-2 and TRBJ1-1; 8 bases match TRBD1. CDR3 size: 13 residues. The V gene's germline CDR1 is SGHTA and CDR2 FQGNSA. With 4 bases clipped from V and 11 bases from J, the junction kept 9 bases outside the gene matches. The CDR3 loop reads CASSSQTTGGAFF. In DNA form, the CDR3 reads TGTGCCAGCAGCTCACAAACTACAGGGGGGGCTTTCTTT.

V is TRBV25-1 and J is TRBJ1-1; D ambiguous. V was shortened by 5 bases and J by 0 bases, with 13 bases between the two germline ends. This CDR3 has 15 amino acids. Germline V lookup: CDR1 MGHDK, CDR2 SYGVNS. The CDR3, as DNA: TGTGCCAGCAGTCCGCCCGGACGGATGAACACTGAAGCTTTCTTT. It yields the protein CASSPPGRMNTEAFF.

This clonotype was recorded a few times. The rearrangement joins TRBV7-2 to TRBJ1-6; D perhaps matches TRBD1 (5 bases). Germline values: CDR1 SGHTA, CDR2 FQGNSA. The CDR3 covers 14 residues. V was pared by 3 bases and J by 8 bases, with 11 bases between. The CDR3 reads CASSFRARDSPLHF. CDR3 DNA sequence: TGTGCCAGCAGCTTCAGGGCCCGTGATTCACCCCTCCACTTT.

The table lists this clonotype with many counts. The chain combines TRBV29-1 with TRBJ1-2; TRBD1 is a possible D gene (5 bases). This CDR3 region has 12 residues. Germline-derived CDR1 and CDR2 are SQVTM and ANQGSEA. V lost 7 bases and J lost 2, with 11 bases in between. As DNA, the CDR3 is TGCAGCGGCCTGACAGAGAACTATGGCTACACCTTC. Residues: CSGLTENYGYTF.